The entry below describes one T cell receptor beta chain. Its antigen is undetermined. Only in-frame clones appear in the TCRdb table, and some are missing; sequencing was by immunoSEQ multiplex PCR. This table has approximately 160,000 clones, over 75% appearing once. This CDR3 comprises 15 residues. The V end lost 4 bases, the J end lost 0 bases, and 14 bases lay between the germline ends. CDR1 is SQVTM and CDR2 is ANQGSEA in the germline V gene. This sample is drawn from a study of T cell responses to AZD1222 COVID-19 vaccine. Study-wide context: Recipients boosted at about 4 weeks or about 12 weeks are pooled.

Findings and limits, study-wide: Baseline antibody screening turned up just a handful of seropositive AZD1222 recipients. Repertoires were collected only later (after the peak T cell response had occurred). Spike-specific TCR breadth and depth went up after people got two AZD1222 doses.

V and J are TRBV29-1 and TRBJ2-3; D might be TRBD1 (7 bases). The material sequenced was peripheral blood, taken on day 0 of AZD1222 vaccination. The clonotype comes from an adult in good health. In nucleotides, the CDR3 is TGCAGCGTTGGAGGAGGGGGCCCTAGCACAGATACGCAGTATTTT. This sequence encodes CSVGGGGPSTDTQYF.